A single sample gave rise to the 3 T cell receptor beta chains below, sequenced in a study of shared clonotypes between healthy human individuals. Here immunoSEQ multiplex PCR was the method, and the copy in TCRdb shows in-frame clones only, minus some. The profile shows hundreds of thousands of clones, about 95% of them singletons. Naivety among CD8 cells was defined by CD45RO negativity and positive CCR7 selection, thereby excluding terminally differentiated effector memory CD45RA+ cells. The sample comprised naive CD8+ T cells sorted from blood. The receptors shown here come from a woman between 25 and 40 years old in good health.

This sequence joins TRBV7-9 and TRBJ2-1; TRBD2 agrees at 9 bases. The germline CDR1 and CDR2 sequences are SEHNR and FQNEAQ (reference sequence). The CDR3 is 16 residues long. J lost 5 bases, V lost 5 bases, and 10 bases had no gene match. CDR3 sequence reads: CASSPGAGGPNNEQFF. CDR3 bases: TGTGCCAGCAGCCCTGGGGCGGGAGGGCCAAACAATGAGCAGTTCTTC.

As concerns this clone: Its ends do not fully match the called genes, so a read error is possible. At the DNA level, this CDR3 is encoded by other sequences in the same sample as well. The rearrangement uses TRBV15 and TRBJ1-1, with unresolved D. The CDR3 consists of 12 residues. Germline assignment: CDR1 LNHNV and CDR2 YYDKDF (reference sequence). The CDR3 nucleotides are TGTGCCACCGGAATTTCGGGCACTGAGGCTTTCTTT. Translating gives CATGISGTEAFF.

The chain couples TRBV27 to TRBJ2-2; tentatively, D is TRBD2 (5 bases). Trimming took 2 bases from V and 7 from J, leaving 11 bases between them. The CDR3 spans 14 residues. Germline V gene lookup returns CDR1 MNHEY and CDR2 SMNVEV (reference sequence). The CDR3 reads CASSLLEGDGELFF. The CDR3 region has the DNA TGTGCCAGCAGTTTACTCGAGGGTGACGGGGAGCTGTTTTTT.